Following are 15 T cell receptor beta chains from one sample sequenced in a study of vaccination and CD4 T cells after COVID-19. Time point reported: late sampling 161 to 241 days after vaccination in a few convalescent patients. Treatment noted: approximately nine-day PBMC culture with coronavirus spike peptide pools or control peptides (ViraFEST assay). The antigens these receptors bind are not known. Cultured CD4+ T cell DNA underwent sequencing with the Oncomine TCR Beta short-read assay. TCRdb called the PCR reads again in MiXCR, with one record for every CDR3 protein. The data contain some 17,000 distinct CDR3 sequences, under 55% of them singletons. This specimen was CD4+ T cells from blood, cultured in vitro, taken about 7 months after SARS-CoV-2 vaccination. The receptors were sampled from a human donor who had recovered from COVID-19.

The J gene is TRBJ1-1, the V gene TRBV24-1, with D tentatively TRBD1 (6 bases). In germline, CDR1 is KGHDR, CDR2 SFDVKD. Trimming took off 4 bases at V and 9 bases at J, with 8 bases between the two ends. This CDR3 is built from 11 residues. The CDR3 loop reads CATSDGTKAFF. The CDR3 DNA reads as TGTGCCACCAGTGACGGGACAAAAGCTTTCTTT.

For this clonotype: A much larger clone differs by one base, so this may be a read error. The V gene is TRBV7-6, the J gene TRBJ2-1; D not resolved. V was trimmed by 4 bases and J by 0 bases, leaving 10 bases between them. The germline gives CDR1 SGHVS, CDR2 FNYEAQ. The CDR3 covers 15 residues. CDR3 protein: CASSSQINSYNEQFF. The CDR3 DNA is TGTGCCAGCAGCTCGCAGATAAACTCCTACAATGAGCAGTTCTTC.

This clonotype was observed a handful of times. The CDR3 nucleotides read TGTGCCAGCAGCCCGCGCCCCTCGAGCACCTCCTACAATGAGCAGTTCTTC. Translation: CASSPRPSSTSYNEQFF. This chain links TRBV7-6 with TRBJ2-1; no clear D. The CDR3 loop spans 17 amino acids. The germline V and J ends were trimmed by 5 bases and 0 bases, with 17 bases remaining between them. In germline, CDR1 is SGHVS, CDR2 FNYEAQ.

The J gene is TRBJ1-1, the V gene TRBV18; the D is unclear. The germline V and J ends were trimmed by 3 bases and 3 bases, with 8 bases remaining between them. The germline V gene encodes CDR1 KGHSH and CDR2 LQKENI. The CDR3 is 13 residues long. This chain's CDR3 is CASSPTGDTEAFF. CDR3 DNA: TGTGCCAGCTCACCTACCGGGGACACTGAAGCTTTCTTT. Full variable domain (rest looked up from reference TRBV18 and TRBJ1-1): NAGVMQNPRHLVRRRGQEARLRCSPMKGHSHVYWYRQLPEEGLKFMVYLQKENIIDESGMPKERFSAEFPKEGPSILRIQQVVRGDSAAYFCASSPTGDTEAFFGQGTRLTVV.

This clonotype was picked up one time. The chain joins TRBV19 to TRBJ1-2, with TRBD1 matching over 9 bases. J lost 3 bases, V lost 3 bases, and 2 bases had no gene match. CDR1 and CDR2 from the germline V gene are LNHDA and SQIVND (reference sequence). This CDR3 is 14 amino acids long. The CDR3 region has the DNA TGTGCCAGTAGTATGCGACAGGGGGACTATGGCTACACCTTC. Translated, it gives CASSMRQGDYGYTF.

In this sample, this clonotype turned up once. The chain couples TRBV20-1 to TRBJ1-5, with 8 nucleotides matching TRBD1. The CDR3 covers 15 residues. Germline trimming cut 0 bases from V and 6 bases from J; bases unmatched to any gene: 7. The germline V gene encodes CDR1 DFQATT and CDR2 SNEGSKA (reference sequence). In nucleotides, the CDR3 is TGCAGTGCTAGAGATTTTCAGGGGGCAGGTCAGCCCCAGCATTTT. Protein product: CSARDFQGAGQPQHF.

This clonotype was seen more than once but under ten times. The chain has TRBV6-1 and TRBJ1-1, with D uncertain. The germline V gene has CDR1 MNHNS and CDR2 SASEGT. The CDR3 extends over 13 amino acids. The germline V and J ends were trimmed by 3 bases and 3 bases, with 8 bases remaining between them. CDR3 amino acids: CASSEYGDTEAFF. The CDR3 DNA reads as TGTGCCAGCAGTGAGTATGGGGACACTGAAGCTTTCTTT.

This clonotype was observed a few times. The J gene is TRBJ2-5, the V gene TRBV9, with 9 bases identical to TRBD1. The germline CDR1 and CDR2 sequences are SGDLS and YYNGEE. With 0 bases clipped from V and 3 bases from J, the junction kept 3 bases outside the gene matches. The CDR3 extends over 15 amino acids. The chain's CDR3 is CASSVATGGKETQYF. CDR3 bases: TGTGCCAGCAGCGTAGCTACAGGGGGCAAAGAGACCCAGTACTTC.

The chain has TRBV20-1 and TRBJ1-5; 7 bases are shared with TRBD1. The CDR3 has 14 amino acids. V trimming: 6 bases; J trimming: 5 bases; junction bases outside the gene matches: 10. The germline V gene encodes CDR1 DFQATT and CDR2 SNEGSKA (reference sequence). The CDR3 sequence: CSASRGPSDQPQHF. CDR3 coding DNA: TGCAGTGCATCTAGGGGGCCCTCGGATCAGCCCCAGCATTTT.

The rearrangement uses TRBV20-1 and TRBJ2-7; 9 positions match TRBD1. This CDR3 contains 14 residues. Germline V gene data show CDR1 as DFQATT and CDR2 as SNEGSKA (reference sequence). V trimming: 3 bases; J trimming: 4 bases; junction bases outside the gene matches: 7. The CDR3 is CSASRSDRGYEQYF. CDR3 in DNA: TGCAGTGCTAGTCGCTCGGACAGGGGTTACGAGCAGTACTTC.

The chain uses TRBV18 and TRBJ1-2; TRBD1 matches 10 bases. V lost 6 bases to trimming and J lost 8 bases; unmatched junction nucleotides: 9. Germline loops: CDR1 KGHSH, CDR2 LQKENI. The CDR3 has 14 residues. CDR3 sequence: CASSDGQGVKGYTF. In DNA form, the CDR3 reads TGTGCCAGCTCGGACGGACAGGGGGTGAAGGGCTACACCTTC.

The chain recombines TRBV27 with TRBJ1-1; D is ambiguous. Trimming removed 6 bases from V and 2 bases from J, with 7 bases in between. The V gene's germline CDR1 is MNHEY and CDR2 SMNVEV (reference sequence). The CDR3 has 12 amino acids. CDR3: CASRKTNTEAFF. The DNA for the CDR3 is TGTGCCAGCAGGAAGACCAACACTGAAGCTTTCTTT.

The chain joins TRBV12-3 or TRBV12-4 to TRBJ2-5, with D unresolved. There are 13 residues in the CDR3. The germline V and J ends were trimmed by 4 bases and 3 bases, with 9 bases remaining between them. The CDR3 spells CASSYLAEETQYF. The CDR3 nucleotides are TGTGCCAGCAGTTACCTGGCGGAAGAGACCCAGTACTTC.

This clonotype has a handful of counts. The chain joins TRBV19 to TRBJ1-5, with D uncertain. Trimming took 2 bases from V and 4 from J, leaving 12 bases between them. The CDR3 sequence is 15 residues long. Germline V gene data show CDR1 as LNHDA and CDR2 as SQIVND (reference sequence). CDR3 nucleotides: TGTGCCAGTAGTATAATCGGCACGCCTAATCAGCCCCAGCATTTT. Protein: CASSIIGTPNQPQHF.

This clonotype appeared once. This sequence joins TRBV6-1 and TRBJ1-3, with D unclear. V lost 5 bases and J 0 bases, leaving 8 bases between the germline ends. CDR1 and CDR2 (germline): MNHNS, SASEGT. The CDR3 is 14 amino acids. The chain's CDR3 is CASSRLSSGNTIYF. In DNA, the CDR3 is TGTGCCAGCAGTCGACTGTCCTCTGGAAACACCATATATTTT.